This T cell receptor beta chain was retrieved from a study of blood T cell repertoires in COVID-19. Study information: In each case, the material was cDNA or gDNA derived from T cells, B-cell-depleted T cells, or PBMCs.

After removal of 4 bases from V and 2 bases from J, the junction contained 7 bases not matched to a gene. Germline CDR1 is MNHEY and CDR2 is SMNVEV (reference sequence). The CDR3 sequence is 17 residues long. Method: immunoSEQ multiplex PCR; TCRdb's copy keeps in-frame clones and lacks some. The sample has approximately 99,000 clones; just over 85% are singletons. The J gene is TRBJ1-3, the V gene TRBV27; TRBD1 matches at 11 bases. Sequencing was done on a sample of peripheral blood. The sequence was collected from a human donor in a cohort sampled during active COVID-19. This chain's CDR3 is CASSSGTGGGPGNTIYF. The CDR3 nucleotides read TGTGCCAGCAGTTCGGGGACAGGGGGTGGGCCTGGAAACACCATATATTTT.